One sample yielded the 31 T cell receptor beta chains listed below, sequenced in a study of CD8 T cells in ankylosing spondylitis. TCRdb re-called the 5' RACE reads with MiXCR, one entry per CDR3 protein. This sample has 300,000 to 350,000 distinct CDR3 sequences, with around 10% found just once. The sequenced material came from blood, either unsorted or a sorted T cell fraction (not recorded which). These receptors were collected from a female donor with ankylosing spondylitis or in good health (not recorded which).

V is TRBV27 and J is TRBJ2-1; the D gene is possibly TRBD2 (6 bases). Germline V gene data show CDR1 as MNHEY and CDR2 as SMNVEV (reference sequence). The V end was cut by 8 bases, the J end by 4 bases, with 15 bases between. The CDR3 consists of 14 residues. The CDR3, as DNA: TGTGCCAGCTATCCGGGACTCCCTTACAATGAGCAGTTCTTC. Its translation: CASYPGLPYNEQFF.

There are many counts of this clonotype. V usage is TRBV29-1 and J usage is TRBJ2-2; D gene ambiguous. The germline V and J ends were trimmed by 4 bases and 1 base, with 10 bases remaining between them. The CDR3 consists of 14 residues. Germline-derived CDR1 and CDR2 are SQVTM and ANQGSEA. The DNA for the CDR3 is TGCAGCGTTGGCCTCACTCAGAACACCGGGGAGCTGTTTTTT. Protein product: CSVGLTQNTGELFF.

This clonotype was recorded many times. The J gene is TRBJ1-5, the V gene TRBV20-1; tentatively, D is TRBD1 (6 bases). Germline loops: CDR1 DFQATT, CDR2 SNEGSKA (reference sequence). The CDR3 has 14 residues. The CDR3 spells CSKGGRVNNQPQHF. CDR3 sequence (DNA): TGCTCAAAAGGGGGGAGGGTTAACAATCAGCCCCAGCATTTT.

About this clonotype: A much larger clone lies a single base off, so this may be a read error. Here the CDR3 reads CATSRDDFGIGGLNF. The CDR3 DNA sequence: TGTGCCACCAGCAGAGATGACTTCGGGATAGGGGGTTTGAATTTT. This chain links TRBV15 with TRBJ1-5; D might be TRBD1 (6 bases). The germline CDR1 and CDR2 sequences are LNHNV and YYDKDF (reference sequence). The CDR3 is 15 residues long.

This clonotype was seen at least ten times. The CDR3 nucleotides are TGCAGTGCTAGAACCCCTCACGAGAACAGGGGGAGATCCTACAATGAGCAGTTCTTC. As protein: CSARTPHENRGRSYNEQFF. The gene calls are TRBV20-1 and TRBJ2-1; 8 bases fit TRBD1. CDR1 and CDR2 from the germline V gene are DFQATT and SNEGSKA (reference sequence). V was clipped by 2 bases and J by 1 base; unmatched bases: 16. The CDR3 contains 19 residues.

This clonotype has ten or more counts. The missing conserved phenylalanine or tryptophan at the end of this CDR3 makes a read error likely. Because the CDR3's place on the DNA is in doubt, the DNA is left out and the CDR3 is given as listed by TCRdb. The chain uses TRBV5-1 and TRBJ1-1. Ends included, the CDR3 has 10 residues. CDR1 and CDR2 (germline): SGHRS, YFSETQ. The CDR3: CASSLGRTFL.

The genes are TRBV7-2 and TRBJ1-3, with a possible D match to TRBD1 (6 bases). The CDR3 totals 14 residues. The germline V gene encodes CDR1 SGHTA and CDR2 FQGNSA. V gave up 5 bases and J gave up 4 bases, with 12 bases separating them. The CDR3 loop reads CASSPPGVGNTIYF. The DNA of the CDR3 is TGTGCCAGCAGCCCCCCAGGGGTCGGAAACACCATATATTTT.

A few counts support this clonotype. The chain joins TRBV18 to TRBJ2-1; a possible D gene is TRBD2 (6 bases). Per germline, CDR1 KGHSH and CDR2 LQKENI. The CDR3 contains 13 residues. The germline V and J ends were trimmed by 4 bases and 6 bases, with 10 bases remaining between them. In DNA form, the CDR3 reads TGTGCCAGCTCACAGACTAGAACCAATGAGCAGTTCTTC. This translates into CASSQTRTNEQFF.

This clonotype was seen repeatedly, ten times or more. The rearrangement links TRBV20-1 to TRBJ1-5, with D possibly matching TRBD1 (6 bases). The CDR3 loop spans 17 amino acids. V lost 3 bases to trimming and J lost 1 base, with 19 bases between them. Germline V gene lookup returns CDR1 DFQATT and CDR2 SNEGSKA (reference sequence). This chain's CDR3 is CSAREGQKRYSNQPQHF. The CDR3 DNA sequence: TGCAGTGCTAGGGAAGGACAGAAACGATACAGCAATCAGCCCCAGCATTTT.

The table lists this clonotype with a few counts. The genes are TRBV5-1 and TRBJ2-1; D is undetermined. The germline V gene has CDR1 SGHRS and CDR2 YFSETQ. The CDR3 covers 14 residues. Deletions cut 0 bases from V and 5 bases from J, with 9 bases between. The CDR3 coding sequence is TGCGCCAGCAGCTTGGATGGTCTGCACAATGAGCAGTTCTTC. It codes for CASSLDGLHNEQFF. Together with reference TRBV5-1 and TRBJ2-1, the CDR3 gives the full variable domain: KAGVTQTPRYLIKTRGQQVTLSCSPISGHRSVSWYQQTPGQGLQFLFEYFSETQRNKGNFPGRFSGRQFSNSRSEMNVSTLELGDSALYLCASSLDGLHNEQFFGPGTRLTVL.

This clonotype showed up many times. The rearrangement joins TRBV7-8 to TRBJ2-1, with a possible D match to TRBD1 (6 bases). This CDR3 is 17 amino acids long. V dropped 2 bases and J dropped 4 bases, with 18 bases sitting between them. Germline loops: CDR1 SGHVS, CDR2 FQNEAQ. In DNA form, the CDR3 reads TGTGCCAGCAGCTTATGGTTCCAAGGACAGCCTTACAATGAGCAGTTCTTC. Translated: CASSLWFQGQPYNEQFF.

This clonotype has at least ten counts. The J gene is TRBJ2-7, the V gene TRBV15; D is undetermined. Germline-derived CDR1 and CDR2 are LNHNV and YYDKDF (reference sequence). The CDR3 contains 11 residues. V gave up 3 bases and J gave up 1 base, with 1 base separating them. CDR3 protein: CATSSSYEQYF. The DNA of the CDR3 is TGTGCCACCAGCAGTTCCTACGAGCAGTACTTC.

This clonotype was observed at least ten times. The chain recombines TRBV7-9 with TRBJ2-5, with 9 positions matching TRBD2. The V gene end was trimmed by 5 bases and the J gene end by 0 bases; junction bases not matched to a gene: 7. Germline V gene data show CDR1 as SEHNR and CDR2 as FQNEAQ (reference sequence). The CDR3 is made up of 16 amino acids. The CDR3 is CASSPPTSGNQETQYF. CDR3 DNA sequence: TGTGCCAGCAGCCCCCCGACTAGCGGAAACCAAGAGACCCAGTACTTC.

This clonotype has a count of ten or more. This sequence joins TRBV27 and TRBJ2-2; D is unclear. Germline assignment: CDR1 MNHEY and CDR2 SMNVEV (reference sequence). The V end lost 5 bases, the J end lost 1 base, and 8 bases lay between the germline ends. The length of the CDR3 is 14 residues. The CDR3 DNA reads as TGTGCCAGCAGTCCGAGCTTGAACACCGGGGAGCTGTTTTTT. Its translation: CASSPSLNTGELFF.

Remarks on this clonotype: Possible read error: a much larger clone is one base away. The V call is TRBV6-1, the J call TRBJ2-1; D is possibly TRBD1 (5 bases). CDR1 and CDR2 from the germline V gene are MNHNS and SASEGT. The CDR3 is 14 residues long. CDR3 DNA sequence: TGTACCAGCAGGGATAGAAGTAAGGGTAATGAGCAGTTCTTC. Translating gives CTSRDRSKGNEQFF.

This clonotype came up a few times. The chain carries TRBV7-9 and TRBJ1-1; D is unclear. Germline CDR1 is SEHNR and CDR2 is FQNEAQ (reference sequence). This CDR3 region has 13 residues. V lost 6 bases and J 0 bases, leaving 8 bases between the germline ends. CDR3 DNA sequence: TGTGCCAGCAGTCGGTCCATGAACACTGAAGCTTTCTTT. Amino acid sequence: CASSRSMNTEAFF.

This clonotype was detected many times. The CDR3, as DNA: TGCGCCAGCAGAGGGGAGACTGAGCAGTTCTTC. Translation gives CASRGETEQFF. This chain connects TRBV5-1 to TRBJ2-1, with D possibly called TRBD1 or TRBD2 (5 bases each). The CDR3 spans 11 residues. V lost 5 bases, J lost 9 bases, and 9 bases lay in between. Germline V lookup: CDR1 SGHRS, CDR2 YFSETQ.

The table lists this clonotype with many counts. The chain joins TRBV5-1 to TRBJ2-5; D unresolved. Germline CDR1 is SGHRS and CDR2 is YFSETQ. V shed 5 bases and J shed 2 bases, with 16 bases lying between them. CDR3 length: 15 amino acids. The CDR3 region is CASRSTVQVQETQYF. In nucleotides, the CDR3 is TGCGCCAGCAGATCGACCGTGCAGGTTCAAGAGACCCAGTACTTC.

The table lists this clonotype with many counts. The rearrangement joins TRBV6-6 to TRBJ1-2; tentative D call: TRBD1 (5 bases). CDR1 is MNHNY, CDR2 SVGAGI, per germline (reference sequence). This CDR3 comprises 13 residues. Trimming took off 6 bases at V and 2 bases at J, with 10 bases between the two ends. The CDR3 DNA follows: TGTGCCAGCAGCCCACAGGTGAACTATGGCTACACCTTC. Residues: CASSPQVNYGYTF.

Many counts were recorded for this clonotype. V usage is TRBV24-1 and J usage is TRBJ1-5; D unclear. CDR3 size: 14 residues. V lost 4 bases, J lost 1 base, and 7 bases lay in between. Germline lookup yields CDR1 KGHDR and CDR2 SFDVKD. CDR3 nucleotide sequence: TGTGCCACCAGTGACACACTAAGCAATCAGCCCCAGCATTTT. Amino acid sequence: CATSDTLSNQPQHF.

This clonotype was detected only a few times. This chain links TRBV27 with TRBJ1-2, with a weak D call TRBD1 (6 bases). The CDR3 is 18 amino acids. The V end was cut by 4 bases, the J end by 3 bases, with 24 bases between. Germline V CDR1 and CDR2: MNHEY, SMNVEV (reference sequence). This CDR3 reads CASSSLRTGLLVHYGYTF. The CDR3 coding sequence is TGTGCCAGCAGTTCACTTCGAACAGGGTTACTTGTACACTATGGCTACACCTTC.

This clonotype was found many times. V usage is TRBV5-1 and J usage is TRBJ2-5; unclear D gene. Germline V gene sequence: CDR1 SGHRS, CDR2 YFSETQ. The CDR3 totals 18 residues. Trimming stripped 0 bases from V and 1 base from J, with 19 bases between. CDR3 protein: CASSLDLSQEWFQETQYF. CDR3 sequence (DNA): TGCGCCAGCAGCTTGGATTTGAGCCAGGAGTGGTTCCAAGAGACCCAGTACTTC.

This clonotype was counted between two and nine times. This chain connects TRBV28 to TRBJ2-5; 7 bases align to TRBD1. CDR1 and CDR2 (germline): MDHEN, SYDVKM. J was trimmed by 7 bases and V by 2 bases; bases with no gene match: 4. This CDR3 is 13 amino acids long. The CDR3, as DNA: TGTGCCAGCAGTTTAAGGGGGCGCGGGACCCAGTACTTC. It is translated as CASSLRGRGTQYF. The whole variable domain, remainder taken from reference TRBV28 and TRBJ2-5, is DVKVTQSSRYLVKRTGEKVFLECVQDMDHENMFWYRQDPGLGLRLIYFSYDVKMKEKGDIPEGYSVSREKKERFSLILESASTNQTSMYLCASSLRGRGTQYFGPGTRLLVL.

This clonotype was observed a few times. V gene TRBV12-3 or TRBV12-4 combines with J gene TRBJ2-5, with 7 bases lining up with TRBD1. V lost 10 bases to trimming and J lost 2 bases; unmatched junction nucleotides: 10. This CDR3 contains 14 residues. The chain's CDR3 is CAKGTVIAQETQYF. The CDR3 DNA follows: TGTGCCAAAGGGACAGTCATCGCGCAAGAGACCCAGTACTTC.

This clonotype was recorded many times. This sequence joins TRBV28 and TRBJ2-5; a weak D match, TRBD1 (6 bases). Trimming took off 7 bases at V and 5 bases at J, with 17 bases between the two ends. Per the germline V gene, CDR1 is MDHEN and CDR2 is SYDVKM. The CDR3 contains 14 residues. The CDR3 sequence: CASKRQVLGETQYF. CDR3 DNA sequence: TGTGCCAGCAAGCGACAGGTCCTTGGGGAGACCCAGTACTTC.

CDR3 nucleotide sequence: TGTGCCAGCAGCCAACGACAGTGGCCAACTGAAGCTTTCTTT. Translating gives CASSQRQWPTEAFF. This chain links TRBV3-1 with TRBJ1-1, with D possibly being TRBD1 (5 bases). The ends were cut back, 2 bases at V and 5 bases at J, with 12 bases in the middle. The CDR3 is made up of 14 amino acids. The V gene's germline CDR1 is LGHDT and CDR2 YNNKEL (reference sequence).

The rearrangement links TRBV3-1 to TRBJ2-3; 9 bases align to TRBD1. The length of the CDR3 is 17 residues. V gave up 8 bases and J gave up 3 bases; unmatched junction bases: 15. Germline V CDR1 and CDR2: LGHDT, YNNKEL (reference sequence). CDR3 sequence: CASCPSPGTGTTDTQYF. As DNA, the CDR3 is TGTGCCAGCTGCCCGTCCCCCGGGACAGGGACAACAGATACGCAGTATTTT.

Many counts were recorded for this clonotype. The rearrangement links TRBV29-1 to TRBJ1-3; D uncertain. V lost 4 bases and J 0 bases, leaving 10 bases between the germline ends. The germline V gene encodes CDR1 SQVTM and CDR2 ANQGSEA. The CDR3 extends over 14 amino acids. The CDR3 spells CSVAENSSGNTIYF. CDR3 bases: TGCAGCGTTGCAGAGAACTCCTCTGGAAACACCATATATTTT.

The chain is built from TRBV12-2 and TRBJ2-1; TRBD2, the table's D call, lacks a check against the DNA. TRBV12-2 is an annotated pseudogene. This CDR3 region has 17 residues. The CDR3 spells CASRLTISGRPGNEQFF. In nucleotides, the CDR3 is TGTGCAAGTCGCTTAACAATTAGCGGGAGGCCGGGCAATGAGCAGTTCTTC.

There are a few counts of this clonotype. V and J are TRBV7-3 and TRBJ1-5; D remains ambiguous. Trimming took 5 bases from V and 5 from J, leaving 19 bases between them. Germline V gives CDR1 SGHTA, CDR2 FQGTGA. CDR3 length: 16 residues. CDR3 sequence reads: CASSPLAVPGDQPQHF. CDR3 DNA sequence: TGTGCCAGCAGCCCCCTCGCGGTTCCTGGGGATCAGCCCCAGCATTTT.

This clonotype came up a few times. The rearrangement uses TRBV7-2 and TRBJ2-3, with TRBD1 as a possible D gene (6 bases). Germline V gene data show CDR1 as SGHTA and CDR2 as FQGNSA. This CDR3 spans 15 amino acids. V was shortened by 5 bases and J by 4 bases, with 16 bases between the two germline ends. CDR3: CASSVGSGGSDTQYF. CDR3 coding DNA: TGTGCCAGCAGCGTAGGGTCTGGGGGCTCAGATACGCAGTATTTT.